A single sample is the source of the 18 T cell receptor beta chains below, sequenced in a study of graft-versus-host responses after intestinal transplantation. TCRdb's table, derived via immunoSEQ multiplex PCR, lists solely in-frame clones and lacks some. The data hold 85,000 to 90,000 clones, with under 85% observed a single time. These receptors' antigens are unknown. The material sequenced was unstimulated CD8+ T cells sorted from spleen or lymph node cells, taken before intestinal transplant. The receptors derive from a human donor who received an intestinal transplant.

The chain couples TRBV28 to TRBJ2-7; D is ambiguous. The germline CDR1 and CDR2 sequences are MDHEN and SYDVKM. The germline V and J ends were trimmed by 5 bases and 7 bases, with 15 bases remaining between them. CDR3 length equals 13 residues. Written as DNA, the CDR3 is TGTGCCAGCAGTCTCACCCCCCTGGGAGAGCAGTACTTC. This gives the protein CASSLTPLGEQYF.

The genes are TRBV5-6 and TRBJ1-2; the D is unclear. Germline loops: CDR1 SGHDT, CDR2 YYEEEE. Between the trimmed V and J ends, which lost 0 bases and 5 bases, there was a span of 11 bases. The CDR3 has 14 amino acids. The CDR3 DNA reads TGTGCCAGCAGCTTGGGCGTTCGGAAGTATGGCTACACCTTC. It is translated as CASSLGVRKYGYTF.

This clone has only a few counts. The chain is built from TRBV6-5 and TRBJ2-7, with 9 nucleotides matching TRBD2. With 7 bases clipped from V and 1 base from J, the junction kept 5 bases outside the gene matches. Per germline, CDR1 MNHEY and CDR2 SVGAGI. There are 14 residues in the CDR3. The CDR3 here is CASTRLAGSYEQYF. DNA for the CDR3: TGTGCCAGCACGAGGCTAGCGGGGTCCTACGAGCAGTACTTC.

This sequence joins TRBV27 and TRBJ1-2, with D perhaps TRBD1 (6 bases). The V gene's germline CDR1 is MNHEY and CDR2 SMNVEV (reference sequence). The CDR3 contains 16 residues. Trimming left V 6 bases short and J 0 bases short, with 17 bases between. The CDR3 DNA sequence: TGTGCCAGCAGCCTGGGGACACCCCCAGCTAACTATGGCTACACCTTC. Protein sequence: CASSLGTPPANYGYTF.

DNA of the CDR3: TGTGCCAGCAGTGGGACAGGACCCATCGGGCTTCAAGATACGCAGTATTTT. This translates into CASSGTGPIGLQDTQYF. The rearrangement joins TRBV27 to TRBJ2-3; 8 bases line up with TRBD1. With 5 bases clipped from V and 5 bases from J, the junction kept 15 bases outside the gene matches. The CDR3 length is 17 residues. The germline V gene has CDR1 MNHEY and CDR2 SMNVEV (reference sequence).

J is TRBJ2-7 and V is TRBV5-6; D tentatively reads TRBD1 or TRBD2 (5 bases each). The V end was cut by 1 base, the J end by 3 bases, with 11 bases between. The CDR3 consists of 14 residues. Germline lookup yields CDR1 SGHDT and CDR2 YYEEEE. Written as DNA, the CDR3 is TGTGCCAGCAGCTTGCCAGGGAGCGGCTACGAGCAGTACTTC. Translating gives CASSLPGSGYEQYF.

In this sample, this clone turned up a few times. V and J are TRBV9 and TRBJ2-2; the match to TRBD1 covers 11 bases. There are 15 residues in the CDR3. From germline, CDR1 is SGDLS and CDR2 YYNGEE. V trimming: 0 bases; J trimming: 6 bases; junction bases outside the gene matches: 1. The DNA for the CDR3 is TGTGCCAGCAGCGTAGAGGGACAGGGGGCCGGGGAGCTGTTTTTT. The encoded protein is CASSVEGQGAGELFF.

The chain uses TRBV5-6 and TRBJ1-5; the D is unclear. Germline CDR1 SGHDT, CDR2 YYEEEE. V dropped 0 bases and J dropped 3 bases, with 10 bases sitting between them. The CDR3 runs 15 residues. The CDR3 protein is CASSLGQASNQPQHF. The CDR3 DNA sequence: TGTGCCAGCAGCTTGGGGCAGGCTTCCAATCAGCCCCAGCATTTT.

V and J are TRBV28 and TRBJ2-2; tentatively, D is TRBD2 (6 bases). This CDR3 is 18 amino acids long. The germline gives CDR1 MDHEN, CDR2 SYDVKM. Trimming took off 3 bases at V and 2 bases at J, with 19 bases between the two ends. The CDR3 DNA sequence: TGTGCCAGCAGTTTTGGTAGCTTAGGGACTTTTAACACCGGGGAGCTGTTTTTT. Its protein is CASSFGSLGTFNTGELFF. The full variable domain, completed using reference TRBV28 and TRBJ2-2, is DVKVTQSSRYLVKRTGEKVFLECVQDMDHENMFWYRQDPGLGLRLIYFSYDVKMKEKGDIPEGYSVSREKKERFSLILESASTNQTSMYLCASSFGSLGTFNTGELFFGEGSRLTVL.

This clone was counted only a few times. This chain joins TRBV13 and TRBJ2-7; 8 bases map to TRBD2. The germline CDR1 and CDR2 sequences are PRHDT and FYEKMQ (reference sequence). The CDR3 loop spans 14 amino acids. With 5 bases clipped from V and 4 bases from J, the junction kept 7 bases outside the gene matches. This chain's CDR3 is CASSLTGGTYEQYF. CDR3 DNA sequence: TGTGCCAGCAGCCTAACGGGGGGGACTTACGAGCAGTACTTC.

The chain recombines TRBV2 with TRBJ1-5; D gene ambiguous. Between the trimmed V and J ends, which lost 8 bases and 4 bases, there was a span of 12 bases. The CDR3 has 13 amino acids. The germline V gene encodes CDR1 SNHLY and CDR2 FYNNEI. CDR3 nucleotides: TGTGCCAGCGGGTGGCAAGGAAATCAGCCCCAGCATTTT. Protein: CASGWQGNQPQHF.

This chain connects TRBV27 to TRBJ2-3; D not resolved. The CDR3 has 14 residues. Germline CDR1 is MNHEY and CDR2 is SMNVEV (reference sequence). The ends were cut back, 6 bases at V and 2 bases at J, with 12 bases in the middle. CDR3 protein: CASSPSPNTDTQYF. CDR3 DNA sequence: TGTGCCAGCAGCCCCTCCCCCAACACAGATACGCAGTATTTT.

The table lists this clone with a count of one. This sequence joins TRBV5-1 and TRBJ2-3; tentative D call: TRBD1 (5 bases). Looked up from germline, CDR1 is SGHRS and CDR2 is YFSETQ. The CDR3 runs 12 residues. Trimming pared 5 bases from V and 2 bases from J, leaving 6 bases between. The CDR3 sequence is CASRDNTDTQYF. The DNA for the CDR3 is TGCGCCAGCAGGGACAACACAGATACGCAGTATTTT.

The chain is built from TRBV6-5 and TRBJ1-5, with TRBD1 identical over 10 bases. The CDR3 totals 13 residues. V dropped 5 bases and J dropped 7; count of bases not matched to a gene: 2. Germline V gives CDR1 MNHEY, CDR2 SVGAGI. CDR3 loop: CASSDRGRQPQHF. The CDR3 DNA follows: TGTGCCAGCAGTGACAGGGGGCGGCAGCCCCAGCATTTT.

This chain connects TRBV15 to TRBJ2-2; 11 nucleotides align to TRBD2. The CDR3 sequence is 17 residues long. The germline V gene encodes CDR1 LNHNV and CDR2 YYDKDF (reference sequence). With V trimmed by 2 bases and J by 8 bases, 10 bases remained unmatched. CDR3: CATSRLVASGRWGELFF. Written as DNA, the CDR3 is TGTGCCACCAGCAGACTGGTGGCTAGCGGGAGGTGGGGGGAGCTGTTTTTT.

The J gene is TRBJ2-7, the V gene TRBV27; D gene unclear. Trimming pared 8 bases from V and 2 bases from J, leaving 13 bases between. The CDR3 contains 13 residues. Germline lookup yields CDR1 MNHEY and CDR2 SMNVEV (reference sequence). The CDR3 DNA follows: TGTGCCAGCGCCCTAGGTCCTACCTACGAGCAGTACTTC. This encodes CASALGPTYEQYF.

In this sample, this clone turned up once. The J gene is TRBJ1-3, the V gene TRBV7-7; possibly TRBD1 for D (6 bases). V was pared by 1 base and J by 2 bases, with 9 bases between. Per germline, CDR1 SSHAT and CDR2 FNYEAQ (reference sequence). The CDR3 length is 15 residues. The CDR3 sequence: CASSLGSGAGNTIYF. The DNA of the CDR3 is TGTGCCAGCAGCTTAGGATCAGGGGCTGGAAACACCATATATTTT.

Note on this clone: The junction and the germline gene differ at one end; a read error may be behind it. The rearrangement joins TRBV2 to TRBJ2-5; possibly TRBD2 for D (7 bases). Germline V gives CDR1 SNHLY, CDR2 FYNNEI. This CDR3 comprises 15 residues. DNA for the CDR3: TGTGCCCGCAGTGAGGGGGGAGGGGGCCAAGAGACCCAGTACTTC. It is translated as CARSEGGGGQETQYF.